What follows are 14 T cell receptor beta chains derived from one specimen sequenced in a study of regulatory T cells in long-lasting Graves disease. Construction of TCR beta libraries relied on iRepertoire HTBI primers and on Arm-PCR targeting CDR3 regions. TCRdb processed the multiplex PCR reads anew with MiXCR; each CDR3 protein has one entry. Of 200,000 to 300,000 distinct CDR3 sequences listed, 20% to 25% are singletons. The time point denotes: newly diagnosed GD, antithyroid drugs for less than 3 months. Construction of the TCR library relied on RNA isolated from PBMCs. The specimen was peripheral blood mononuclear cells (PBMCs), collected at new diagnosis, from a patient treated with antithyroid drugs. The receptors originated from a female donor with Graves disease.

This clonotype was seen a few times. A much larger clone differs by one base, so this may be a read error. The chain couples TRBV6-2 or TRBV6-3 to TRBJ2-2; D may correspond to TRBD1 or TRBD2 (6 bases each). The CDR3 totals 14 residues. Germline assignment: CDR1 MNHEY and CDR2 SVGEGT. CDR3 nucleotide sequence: TGTGCCAGCAGTTCTCCTAGGGGGTCCGGGGGGCTGTTTTTT. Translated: CASSSPRGSGGLFF.

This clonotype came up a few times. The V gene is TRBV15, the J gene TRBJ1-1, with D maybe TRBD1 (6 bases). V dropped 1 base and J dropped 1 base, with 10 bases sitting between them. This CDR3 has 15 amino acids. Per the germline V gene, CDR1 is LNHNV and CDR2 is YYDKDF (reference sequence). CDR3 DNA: TGTGCCACCAGCAGAGGGGGGGCGCGGAACACTGAAGCTTTCTTT. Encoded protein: CATSRGGARNTEAFF.

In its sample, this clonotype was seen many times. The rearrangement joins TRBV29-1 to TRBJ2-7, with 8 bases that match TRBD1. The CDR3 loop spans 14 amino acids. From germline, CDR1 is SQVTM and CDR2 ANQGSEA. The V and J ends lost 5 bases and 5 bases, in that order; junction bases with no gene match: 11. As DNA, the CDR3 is TGCAGCGTTCTTCTAGGACAGGGAATGGACGAGCAGTACTTC. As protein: CSVLLGQGMDEQYF.

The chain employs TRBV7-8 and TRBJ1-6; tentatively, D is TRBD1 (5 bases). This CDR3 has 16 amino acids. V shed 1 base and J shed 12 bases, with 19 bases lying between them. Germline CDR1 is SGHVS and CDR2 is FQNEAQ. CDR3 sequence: CASSLDVGSHGGPLHF. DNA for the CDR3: TGTGCCAGCAGCTTAGATGTCGGCAGCCACGGGGGACCCCTCCACTTT.

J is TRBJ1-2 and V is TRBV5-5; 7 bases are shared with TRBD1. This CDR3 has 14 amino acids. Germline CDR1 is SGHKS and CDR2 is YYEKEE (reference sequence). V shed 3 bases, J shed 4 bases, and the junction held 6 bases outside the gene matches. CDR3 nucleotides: TGTGCCAGCAGCTCCTGGACAGGCGGCTATGGCTACACCTTC. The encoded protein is CASSSWTGGYGYTF.

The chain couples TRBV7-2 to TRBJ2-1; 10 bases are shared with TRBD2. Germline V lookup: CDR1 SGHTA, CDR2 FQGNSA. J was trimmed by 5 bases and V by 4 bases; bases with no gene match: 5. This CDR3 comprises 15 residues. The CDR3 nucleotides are TGTGCCAGCAGCTGGAAGCGGGAGGGGGACAATGAGCAGTTCTTC. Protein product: CASSWKREGDNEQFF.

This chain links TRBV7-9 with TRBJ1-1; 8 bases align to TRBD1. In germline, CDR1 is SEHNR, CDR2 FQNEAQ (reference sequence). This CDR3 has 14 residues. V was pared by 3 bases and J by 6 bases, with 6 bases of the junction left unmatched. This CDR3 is CASSLDRVRSEAFF. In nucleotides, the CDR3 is TGTGCCAGCAGCTTGGACAGGGTCCGATCTGAAGCTTTCTTT.

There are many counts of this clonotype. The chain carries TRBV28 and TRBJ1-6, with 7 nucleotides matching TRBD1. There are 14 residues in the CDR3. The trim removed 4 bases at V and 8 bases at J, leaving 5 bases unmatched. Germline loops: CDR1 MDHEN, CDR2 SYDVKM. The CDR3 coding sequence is TGTGCCAGCAGTTCCGGGACAGCTTATTCACCCCTCCACTTT. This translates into CASSSGTAYSPLHF. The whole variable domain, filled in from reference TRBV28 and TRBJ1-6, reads DVKVTQSSRYLVKRTGEKVFLECVQDMDHENMFWYRQDPGLGLRLIYFSYDVKMKEKGDIPEGYSVSREKKERFSLILESASTNQTSMYLCASSSGTAYSPLHFGNGTRLTVT.

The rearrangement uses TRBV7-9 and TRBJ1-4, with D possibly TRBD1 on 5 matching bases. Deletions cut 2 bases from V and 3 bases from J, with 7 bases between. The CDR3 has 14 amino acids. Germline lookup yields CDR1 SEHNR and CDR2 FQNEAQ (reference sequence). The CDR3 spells CASSLMGANEKLFF. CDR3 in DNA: TGTGCCAGCAGCTTAATGGGGGCTAATGAAAAACTGTTTTTT.

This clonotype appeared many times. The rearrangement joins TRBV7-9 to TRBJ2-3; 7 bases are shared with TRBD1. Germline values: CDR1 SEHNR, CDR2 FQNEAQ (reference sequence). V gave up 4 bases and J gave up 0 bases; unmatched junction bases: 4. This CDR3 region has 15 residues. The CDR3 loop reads CASSSTGFSTDTQYF. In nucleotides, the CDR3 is TGTGCCAGCAGCTCGACAGGGTTTAGCACAGATACGCAGTATTTT.

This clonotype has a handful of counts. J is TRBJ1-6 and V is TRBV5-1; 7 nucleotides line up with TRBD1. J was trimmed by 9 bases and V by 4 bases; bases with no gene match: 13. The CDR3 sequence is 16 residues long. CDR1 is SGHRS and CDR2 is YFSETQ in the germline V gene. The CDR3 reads CASSNPAIQGISPLHF. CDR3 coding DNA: TGCGCCAGCAGCAACCCTGCCATACAGGGGATTTCACCCCTCCACTTT.

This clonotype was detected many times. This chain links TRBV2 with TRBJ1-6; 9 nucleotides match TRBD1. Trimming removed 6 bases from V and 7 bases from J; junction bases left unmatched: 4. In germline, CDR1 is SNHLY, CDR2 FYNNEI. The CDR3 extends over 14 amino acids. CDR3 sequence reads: CASRGDRANSPLHF. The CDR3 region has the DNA TGTGCCAGCAGGGGGGACAGGGCCAATTCACCCCTCCACTTT.

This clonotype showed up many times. The CDR3 DNA reads as TGCAGCGCCGGGGGACTAGCGGGAGGGCCGGCTGAGCAGTTCTTC. It encodes CSAGGLAGGPAEQFF. This chain uses TRBV29-1 with TRBJ2-1; 16 bases line up with TRBD2. The CDR3 totals 15 residues. Unmatched junction bases numbered 9, after V lost 7 bases and J lost 9 bases. Germline assignment: CDR1 SQVTM and CDR2 ANQGSEA.

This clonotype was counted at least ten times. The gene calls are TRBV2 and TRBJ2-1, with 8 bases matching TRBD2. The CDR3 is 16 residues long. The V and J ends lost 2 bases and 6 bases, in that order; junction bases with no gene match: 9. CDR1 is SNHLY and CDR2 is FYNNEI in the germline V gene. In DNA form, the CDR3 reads TGTGCCAGCAGTGAACGGGGACTAGGGGGTAGCAATGAGCAGTTCTTC. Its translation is CASSERGLGGSNEQFF.